This T cell receptor beta chain was captured in a study of blood T cell repertoires in COVID-19. This clone showed up just once. Clones were read by immunoSEQ multiplex PCR, and TCRdb kept only the in-frame ones, dropping some. The table lists approximately 180,000 clones, roughly 88% of them singletons. The receptor comes from a woman of 80 years or more with acute or convalescent COVID-19. The sample consisted of peripheral blood.

The CDR3 DNA reads TGTGCCACCAGCAGGGACCCCGGGGTCACTAATGAAAAACTGTTTTTT. Encoded protein: CATSRDPGVTNEKLFF. The chain employs TRBV15 and TRBJ1-4, with unresolved D. This CDR3 comprises 16 residues. Trimming left V 3 bases short and J 2 bases short, with 13 bases between. CDR1 LNHNV and CDR2 YYDKDF come from the germline V gene (reference sequence).